The rows below give T cell receptor beta chains drawn from one sample of a study of blood T cell repertoires in COVID-19. The table came from immunoSEQ multiplex PCR; TCRdb's copy has only in-frame clones and leaves some out. The sample holds approximately 490,000 clones; 75% to 90% are singletons and the top ten take just over 8%. The sample taken for sequencing was PBMCs or T cells enriched from blood (not recorded which). Every receptor here comes from an older woman who had recovered from COVID-19. The conserved cysteine and the conserved F or W are not part of the CDR3 here. Only some rows state a clone size, as once, few, many or a class for expanded clones.

abundance	v_gene	len	j_gene	CDR3aa
.	TRBV6-1	11	TRBJ2-3	ASSEGRADTQY
.	TRBV29-1	11	TRBJ2-2	SARGADTGELF
.	TRBV10-3	11	TRBJ1-4	AVSPADNEKLF
once	TRBV2	13	TRBJ2-1	ASSEQASSYNEQF
.	TRBV5-4	16	TRBJ1-6	ASSLAHTGSGYNSPLH
.	TRBV5-1	14	TRBJ2-1	ASSLERASIGDEQF
.	TRBV25-1	14	TRBJ2-2	ASSELGQGATGELF
.	TRBV5-1	13	TRBJ1-4	ASSRSQATNEKLF
few	TRBV18	13	TRBJ2-2	ASSPGTGNTGELF
.	TRBV5-1	17	TRBJ1-2	ASSPGLWDRGRLDYGYT
.	TRBV5-1	13	TRBJ1-2	ASSEGQGGVYGYT
.	TRBV3-1/TRBV3-2	12	TRBJ1-6	ASSQDGGRSPLH
.	TRBV5-1	14	TRBJ2-3	ASSLGGASRTDTQY
.	TRBV18	13	TRBJ2-3	ASSQLAGSTDTQY
.	TRBV6-1	16	TRBJ2-3	ASSEGRLGGGAPDTQY
once	TRBV5-1	13	TRBJ2-2	ASSSGLAGTGELF